This TCR beta chain came from a study of PD-L1 blockade in urothelial cancer. Study-level information: Every 3 weeks, patients received intravenous atezolizumab 1,200 mg, beginning 2014. Bladder-origin urothelial cancer in males covered twenty-five of 29 patients. Blood was tested 3 weeks (second dose) and 6 weeks into treatment.

Clones were sequenced by immunoSEQ multiplex PCR, and TCRdb holds only the in-frame ones, with some missing. The repertoire has approximately 34,000 clones, around 83% of them found once; the top ten carry about 31%. The receptor was isolated from a man aged 55 to 70 with urothelial cancer. The starting material was PBMCs, obtained around atezolizumab (anti-PD-L1) treatment.

CDR3 in DNA: TGCGCCAGCAGCGGGGGACTAGACATCTACGAGCAGTACTTC. Protein: CASSGGLDIYEQYF. The chain couples TRBV5-1 to TRBJ2-7, with 8 bases lining up with TRBD2. The CDR3 covers 14 residues. V dropped 4 bases and J dropped 3; count of bases not matched to a gene: 6. CDR1 is SGHRS and CDR2 is YFSETQ in the germline V gene.